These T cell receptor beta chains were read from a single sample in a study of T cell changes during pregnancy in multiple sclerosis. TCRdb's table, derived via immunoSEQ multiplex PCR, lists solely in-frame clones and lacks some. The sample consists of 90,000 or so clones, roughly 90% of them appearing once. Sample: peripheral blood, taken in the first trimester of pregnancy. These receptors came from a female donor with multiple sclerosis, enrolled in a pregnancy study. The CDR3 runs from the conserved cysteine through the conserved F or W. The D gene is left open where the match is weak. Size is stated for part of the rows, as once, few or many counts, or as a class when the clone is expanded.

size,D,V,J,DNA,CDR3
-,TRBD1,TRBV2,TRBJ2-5,TGTGCCAGCAGTGCGGGAATGACAGGGGGAAGACAAGAGACCCAGTACTTC,CASSAGMTGGRQETQYF
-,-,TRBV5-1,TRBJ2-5,TGCGCCAGCAGCTCCACAGGGAAAGAGACCCAGTACTTC,CASSSTGKETQYF
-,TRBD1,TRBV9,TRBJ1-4,TGTGCCAGCAGCGGGCGGGACAGATGGAGTGAAAAACTGTTTTTT,CASSGRDRWSEKLFF
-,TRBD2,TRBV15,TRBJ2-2,TGTGCCACCAGCACCTCGGGACTAGCGAACGGGGAGCTGTTTTTT,CATSTSGLANGELFF
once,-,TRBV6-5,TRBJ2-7,TGTGCCAGCAGTTACGAGGTGGCAGGGGAGCAGTACTTC,CASSYEVAGEQYF
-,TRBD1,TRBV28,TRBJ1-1,TGTGCCAGCAGTCTCCGGACAGGGTTAACGAACACTGAAGCTTTCTTT,CASSLRTGLTNTEAFF
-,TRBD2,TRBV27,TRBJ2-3,TGTGCCAGCAGAGTAGCGGGAGGGCCTCCAGATACGCAGTATTTT,CASRVAGGPPDTQYF
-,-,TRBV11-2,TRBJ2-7,TGTGCCAGCAGCTCCGCCCTGGTATCGGGGTACGAGCAGTACTTC,CASSSALVSGYEQYF
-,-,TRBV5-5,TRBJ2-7,TGTGCCAGCAGCTTTAGTGAGACCGCGTGGGGTTGGCGGGGCTACGAGCAGTACTTC,CASSFSETAWGWRGYEQYF
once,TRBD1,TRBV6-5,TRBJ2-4,TGTGCCAGCAGTTACTCACAGGGGTACAACATTCAGTACTTC,CASSYSQGYNIQYF
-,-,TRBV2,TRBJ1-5,TGTGCCAGCAGTGAACACGGTGGCAATCAGCCCCAGCATTTT,CASSEHGGNQPQHF
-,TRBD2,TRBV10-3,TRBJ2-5,TGTGCCATCAGTGAGATGATGGGGCTAGCGGGACTCAGCCCCCAAGAGACCCAGTACTTC,CAISEMMGLAGLSPQETQYF
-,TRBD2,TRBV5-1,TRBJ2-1,TGCGCCAGCAGCTTGAGTGGCGGGAGTTACAATGAGCAGTTCTTC,CASSLSGGSYNEQFF
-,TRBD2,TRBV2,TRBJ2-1,TGTGCCAGCAGTGAAGGCGGGGGGACCTACAATGAGCAGTTCTTC,CASSEGGGTYNEQFF
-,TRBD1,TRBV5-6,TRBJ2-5,TGTGCCAGCAGTCCCGGGACAGGGTTGCAGGAGACCCAGTACTTC,CASSPGTGLQETQYF